The sequence of this T cell receptor (beta chain) was determined in a study of blood T cell repertoires in COVID-19. Turning to the study itself: Samples representing acute and convalescent COVID-19 were sourced from the United States, Italy and Spain.

Using immunoSEQ multiplex PCR, the repertoire was profiled, and TCRdb retains in-frame clones only, with some absent. Seen here are about 280,000 clones, over 75% observed once, and the top ten hold approximately 5.1%. Per the germline V gene, CDR1 is MNHEY and CDR2 is SVGAGI. The ends were cut back, 8 bases at V and 2 bases at J, with 16 bases in the middle. The CDR3 runs to 14 residues. Sequenced: peripheral blood. This sequence was found in a man aged 50-59 years with active or convalescent COVID-19. The V and J genes are TRBV6-5 and TRBJ2-7; D is uncertain. CDR3 coding DNA: TGTGCCAGCCTTCGCGTGGTCGCACCCTACGAGCAGTACTTC. Its protein product is CASLRVVAPYEQYF.